Each of the 7 T cell receptor beta chains below was sequenced from the same sample in a study of blood T cell repertoires in COVID-19 (TCRdb year 2020). The library was generated by the immunoSEQ multiplex PCR assay. Entries here come from immuneACCESS through TCRdb and include only in-frame sequences with V and J called. Some clones fail to appear in such tables; in the studies checked, an unresolved V gene covers under half of the shortfall, and the cause of the remainder is unknown. In this sample the table shows under 250,000 clones, 65% to 90% of which occur a single time. The top ten hold 8.5% to 9.5% of the sample. Input material: PBMCs or T cells enriched from blood (not recorded which). The source is a woman aged 50 to 65 with acute COVID-19.

J is TRBJ1-6 and V is TRBV27; a possible D gene is TRBD1 (5 bases). This CDR3 has 15 amino acids. Deletions cut 4 bases from V and 4 bases from J, with 11 bases between. Per the germline V gene, CDR1 is MNHEY and CDR2 is SMNVEV (reference sequence). CDR3 nucleotides: TGTGCCAGCAGTTCACAGGTCGAGTATAATTCACCCCTCCACTTT. It specifies CASSSQVEYNSPLHF.

The chain joins TRBV5-1 to TRBJ1-1, with D possibly being TRBD1 (5 bases). The CDR3 runs to 16 residues. V lost 2 bases to trimming and J lost 4 bases, with 18 bases between them. Germline V CDR1 and CDR2: SGHRS, YFSETQ. This CDR3 reads CASSFLGVSIGTEAFF. The CDR3 region has the DNA TGCGCCAGCAGCTTTTTAGGGGTATCTATTGGCACTGAAGCTTTCTTT.

Only a few counts were recorded for this clone. J is TRBJ1-6 and V is TRBV5-1, with D unclear. Germline CDR1 SGHRS, CDR2 YFSETQ. V was pared by 0 bases and J by 8 bases, with 9 bases between. This CDR3 region has 14 residues. The CDR3 reads CASSLGPEDSPLHF. The CDR3, as DNA: TGCGCCAGCAGCTTGGGGCCCGAGGATTCACCCCTCCACTTT.

The rearrangement uses TRBV14 and TRBJ2-7, with 8 bases lining up with TRBD1. Germline V lookup: CDR1 SGHDN, CDR2 FVKESK. The V gene end was trimmed by 4 bases and the J gene end by 3 bases; junction bases not matched to a gene: 8. CDR3 length: 15 amino acids. Here the CDR3 reads CASSRSGTGVYEQYF. CDR3 nucleotides: TGTGCCAGCAGCCGATCCGGGACAGGAGTCTACGAGCAGTACTTC. The full variable domain, completed using reference TRBV14 and TRBJ2-7, is EAGVTQFPSHSVIEKGQTVTLRCDPISGHDNLYWYRRVMGKEIKFLLHFVKESKQDESGMPNNRFLAERTGGTYSTLKVQPAELEDSGVYFCASSRSGTGVYEQYFGPGTRLTVT.

The chain combines TRBV19 with TRBJ1-5; TRBD1 aligns across 8 bases. With 5 bases clipped from V and 4 bases from J, the junction kept 10 bases outside the gene matches. Per the germline V gene, CDR1 is LNHDA and CDR2 is SQIVND (reference sequence). The CDR3 has 16 amino acids. CDR3 loop: CASSPPWTGSNQPQHF. CDR3 in DNA: TGTGCCAGTAGTCCCCCCTGGACAGGGTCTAATCAGCCCCAGCATTTT.

This clone has more than one count but fewer than ten. The sample carries other DNA sequences with the same CDR3. CDR3 nucleotide sequence: TGTGCCAGCAGTTACTCCAGGCCAAGCTCTGGAAACACCATATATTTT. Protein: CASSYSRPSSGNTIYF. The chain joins TRBV6-5 to TRBJ1-3; D is unclear. This CDR3 contains 16 residues. V lost 0 bases and J lost 0, with 9 bases in between. CDR1 and CDR2 (germline): MNHEY, SVGAGI.

The J gene is TRBJ2-7, the V gene TRBV3-1 (or the pseudogene TRBV3-2), with D maybe TRBD2 (5 bases). This CDR3 is built from 17 residues. Germline CDR1 is LGHDT and CDR2 is YNNKEL (reference sequence). Trimming stripped 3 bases from V and 2 bases from J, with 20 bases between. Here the CDR3 reads CASSHLEGRGPAYEQYF. The CDR3 nucleotides read TGTGCCAGCAGCCACCTAGAGGGCCGGGGTCCCGCCTACGAGCAGTACTTC.